Listed below are T cell receptor beta chains from one sample, sequenced in a study of blood T cells in healthy people across ages. TCRdb reprocessed the 5' RACE reads with MiXCR, giving one entry per CDR3 protein. The sample contains 550,000 to 750,000 distinct CDR3 sequences, about 21% of which appear only once. The sample was blood. Receptor source: a man between 65 and 85 years old in good health. Both conserved end residues are part of each CDR3. D genes are given only for firm matches. A row's size may be missing; if present it is once, few, many or a size class.

V,D,size,J,DNA,CDR3
TRBV12-3/TRBV12-4,.,many,TRBJ2-7,TGTGCCAGCAGTTTCCCGGGAGCCTACGAGCAGTACTTC,CASSFPGAYEQYF
TRBV29-1,.,.,TRBJ2-3,TGCAGCGTTTCGTGGGGGGGCAGCACAGATACGCAGTATTTT,CSVSWGGSTDTQYF
TRBV20-1,.,few,TRBJ2-3,TGCAGTGCTAGAGATCTACGGTCGGCGACAGCCCGCACAGATACGCAGTATTTT,CSARDLRSATARTDTQYF
TRBV9,TRBD2,few,TRBJ2-3,TGTGCCAGCAGCGTAGAGGCGGGAGTGGATACGCAGTATTTT,CASSVEAGVDTQYF
TRBV10-3,TRBD1,many,TRBJ2-3,TGTGCCGGCGCCGCAGGACAGGCCTCCACAGATACGCAGTATTTT,CAGAAGQASTDTQYF
TRBV29-1,.,.,TRBJ2-1,TGCAGCGTTGATTGGCCTCCACAACAGTCCAATGAGCAGTTCTTC,CSVDWPPQQSNEQFF
TRBV7-7,.,.,TRBJ2-5,TGTGCTAGCAGCACAGAAGGGGAGACCCAGTACTTC,CASSTEGETQYF
TRBV7-6,TRBD2,.,TRBJ2-3,TGTGCCAGCAGCGGGGGACTAGCGGGATTAGATACGCAGTATTTT,CASSGGLAGLDTQYF
TRBV7-9,.,.,TRBJ2-7,TGTGCCAGCAGCCAGCGTTTTAGTTCATCCTACGAGCAGTACTTC,CASSQRFSSSYEQYF
TRBV7-2,.,few,TRBJ2-1,TGTGCCAGCAGCTTAGTAAGTAGTGAGCAGTTCTTC,CASSLVSSEQFF
TRBV6-1,TRBD2,many,TRBJ2-1,TGTGCCAGCAGTCAACTAGCGGGTTCCTACAATGAGCAGTTCTTC,CASSQLAGSYNEQFF
TRBV6-5,.,few,TRBJ2-3,TGTGCCAGCAGTCCTGATAGCGGAACAGATACGCAGTATTTT,CASSPDSGTDTQYF
TRBV6-1,.,few,TRBJ2-1,TGTGCCAGCAGTGTACAAGCCTACAATGAGCAGTTCTTC,CASSVQAYNEQFF
TRBV28,TRBD2,many,TRBJ2-7,TGTGCCAGCAGTGGACCCATTGGGACTAGCGGGAAGACCTACGAGCAGTACTTC,CASSGPIGTSGKTYEQYF
TRBV10-3,TRBD2,many,TRBJ2-6,TGTGCCATAGGGACTAGCGGGAACTCTGGGGCCAACGTCCTGACTTTC,CAIGTSGNSGANVLTF
TRBV7-2,TRBD2,once,TRBJ2-3,TGTGCCAGCAGCTTAGTTGCGGGAGGATATGATACGCAGTATTTT,CASSLVAGGYDTQYF
TRBV10-3,TRBD1,.,TRBJ1-5,TGTGCCATCAGTATCGACAGGGATCAGCCCCAGCATTTT,CAISIDRDQPQHF
TRBV28,.,few,TRBJ1-1,TGTGCCACCTATTTGAACACTGAAGCTTTCTTT,CATYLNTEAFF
TRBV4-3,TRBD2,.,TRBJ2-1,TGCGCCAGCAGGGCGGGACTAGCGATGGGTAATGAGCAGTTCTTC,CASRAGLAMGNEQFF
TRBV24-1,.,.,TRBJ2-3,TGTGCCACCAGTGATTCCGGGACTCATGACCAAAGCACAGATACGCAGTATTTT,CATSDSGTHDQSTDTQYF
TRBV25-1,.,.,TRBJ1-2,TGTGCCAGCAGTGAATCTGAAGTTGGCTACACCTTC,CASSESEVGYTF
TRBV28,TRBD1,.,TRBJ1-2,TGTGCCAGCAAACAGGGGTCTTCCTATGGCTACACCTTC,CASKQGSSYGYTF
TRBV7-3,.,.,TRBJ1-2,TGTGCCAGCAGCGGTGGGGATGGCTACACCTTC,CASSGGDGYTF
TRBV27,.,few,TRBJ2-6,TGTGCCAGCAGTTTAATCAGGACACCCTCTGGGGCCAACGTCCTGACTTTC,CASSLIRTPSGANVLTF
TRBV7-8,.,.,TRBJ2-2,TGTGCCTCACAGGGGAACACCGGGGAGCTGTTTTTT,CASQGNTGELFF
TRBV29-1,TRBD2,few,TRBJ2-2,TGCAGCGCGGGGGGGAGCACCGGGGAGCTGTTTTTT,CSAGGSTGELFF
TRBV2,.,.,TRBJ2-2,TGTGCCAGCAGTACGAATTCGGACCCCACCGGGGAGCTGTTTTTT,CASSTNSDPTGELFF
TRBV20-1,TRBD2,few,TRBJ2-3,TGCAGTGCTAGAGATAGGATAGCGGGATTCACAGATACGCAGTATTTT,CSARDRIAGFTDTQYF
TRBV18,TRBD1,.,TRBJ1-3,TGTGCCAGCTCACCACCCGGGACAGCCAGTTCTAACACCATATATTTT,CASSPPGTASSNTIYF
TRBV5-1,.,.,TRBJ1-1,TGCGCCAGCAGCTTGGGGCAGGAAAGGACTGAAGCTTTCTTT,CASSLGQERTEAFF
TRBV9,TRBD2,medium-sized,TRBJ2-1,TGTGCCAGCAGCGTAGTGGGGGGAGGGGCCGGTGAGCAGTTCTTC,CASSVVGGGAGEQFF
TRBV12-3/TRBV12-4,.,few,TRBJ2-1,TGTGCCAGCACCCCCTCTGGGCGGAATGAGCAGTTCTTC,CASTPSGRNEQFF
TRBV7-3,.,once,TRBJ2-7,TGTGCCAGCAGCGCAAGGGGTCCGCCAGGTTCCTACGAGCAGTACTTC,CASSARGPPGSYEQYF
TRBV5-4,.,.,TRBJ2-3,TGTGCCAGCAGCTTTGAAGCGAGCACAGATACGCAGTATTTT,CASSFEASTDTQYF
TRBV28,.,many,TRBJ2-7,TGTGCCAGCAGTCCTCGAGGAGGCGGCTACGAGCAGTACTTC,CASSPRGGGYEQYF
TRBV7-9,.,few,TRBJ2-2,TGTGCCAGCAGCTTAGCTTTGGGGCCGGACCACATGACCACCGGGGAGCTGTTTTTT,CASSLALGPDHMTTGELFF
TRBV12-3/TRBV12-4,TRBD1,.,TRBJ2-7,TGTGCCAGCCTTTACGCCGGGACAGGGATCTACGAGCAGTACTTC,CASLYAGTGIYEQYF
TRBV7-8,.,.,TRBJ2-6,TGTGCCAGCAGCTTAGCGTTCGTCTCTGGGGCCAACGTCCTGACTTTC,CASSLAFVSGANVLTF
TRBV5-1,TRBD2,many,TRBJ2-2,TGCGCCAGCAGCTTGGCTTCTCGGCGGGAGGTGGACACCGGGGAGCTGTTTTTT,CASSLASRREVDTGELFF
TRBV12-3/TRBV12-4,.,few,TRBJ2-3,TGTGCCAGCAGTCCTCAGGGCCCAGATACGCAGTATTTT,CASSPQGPDTQYF
TRBV28,TRBD2,.,TRBJ2-5,TGTGCCAGCAGGCCCTGGGAGCGGGAAGGGGAGACCCAGTACTTC,CASRPWEREGETQYF
TRBV3-1,TRBD2,.,TRBJ2-5,TGTGCCAGCAGCCAAAGGGGACAGTCCGGACTAGCGGAGTTCTTC,CASSQRGQSGLAEFF
TRBV20-1,TRBD1,.,TRBJ1-2,TGCAGTGCTAAGGACAGGGGAATTAACTATGGCTACACCTTC,CSAKDRGINYGYTF
TRBV9,.,.,TRBJ2-1,TGTGCCAGCAGCGTAGCCGAGTCGATCTCCTACAATGAGCAGTTCTTC,CASSVAESISYNEQFF
TRBV18,TRBD1,few,TRBJ2-7,TGTGCCAGCTCAGTGACAGGGACCTACGAGCAGTACTTC,CASSVTGTYEQYF
TRBV7-2,TRBD2,.,TRBJ2-3,TGTGCCAGCAGCTCTCCACTAGCGGGGTACACAGATACGCAGTATTTT,CASSSPLAGYTDTQYF
TRBV7-9,.,few,TRBJ2-6,TGTGCCAGCAGCTCAGGAACCGGACGGAGCTCTGGGGCCAACGTCCTGACTTTC,CASSSGTGRSSGANVLTF
TRBV10-3,.,few,TRBJ1-3,TGTGCCGCCGGACGACCTGGAAACACCATATATTTT,CAAGRPGNTIYF
TRBV6-2/TRBV6-3,.,.,TRBJ2-4,TGTGCCAACAGCCCCGGGCTAGCCAAAAACATTCGGTACTTC,CANSPGLAKNIRYF
TRBV18,.,many,TRBJ1-2,TGTGCCAGCTCACCACGTTCGGAGAGCTATGGCTACACCTTC,CASSPRSESYGYTF
TRBV2,TRBD2,.,TRBJ2-7,TGTGCCAGCACCACGGGACTAGCGGGGCGCGAGCAGTACTTC,CASTTGLAGREQYF
TRBV29-1,TRBD2,few,TRBJ2-7,TGCAGCGTTTCTGGGGCTAGGACTAGCCTCACCTACGAGCAGTACTTC,CSVSGARTSLTYEQYF
TRBV29-1,TRBD1,few,TRBJ2-3,TGCAGCGTTGACCAGGGGGTAGATACGCAGTATTTT,CSVDQGVDTQYF
TRBV2,.,.,TRBJ2-7,TGTGCCAGCAGTGCCGGGACACACTACGAGCAGTACTTC,CASSAGTHYEQYF
TRBV3-1,TRBD2,.,TRBJ2-7,TGTGCCAGCACACCGGGACTAGCGGGAAGCTACGAGCAGTACTTC,CASTPGLAGSYEQYF
TRBV4-1,.,.,TRBJ1-1,TGCGCCAGCAGCCAAGAAGGGGGAGGCACTGAAGCTTTCTTT,CASSQEGGGTEAFF
TRBV27,.,.,TRBJ1-1,TGTGCCAGCAGTCCGTCGACTGAGAACACTGAAGCTTTCTTT,CASSPSTENTEAFF
TRBV5-1,TRBD2,.,TRBJ2-5,TGCGCCAGCAGCCTCGGGACTAGCGTAAAAGAGACCCAGTACTTC,CASSLGTSVKETQYF
TRBV7-2,TRBD2,.,TRBJ2-5,TGTGCCAGTAGTATGTCGCTAGCGGGGGTCGGGGAGACCCAGTACTTC,CASSMSLAGVGETQYF
TRBV12-3/TRBV12-4,.,.,TRBJ1-3,TGTGCCAGCGGCTCCTCTGGAAACACCATATATTTT,CASGSSGNTIYF